This entry is about one T cell receptor beta chain. The data were taken from a study of technical replicates of blood from a handful of donors. Germline V gives CDR1 SQVTM, CDR2 ANQGSEA. This CDR3 is built from 17 residues. V gave up 0 bases and J gave up 0 bases, with 17 bases separating them. Assay: immunoSEQ multiplex PCR; the TCRdb copy retains only in-frame clones and omits some. The sample yields nearly 80,000 clones, 90% to 95% seen once. The sample consisted of T cells isolated from PBMCs. This chain uses TRBV29-1 with TRBJ1-2; a weak D match, TRBD1 (6 bases). This receptor was identified in a human donor in good health. This CDR3 reads CSVEDPGGPYSNYGYTF. The DNA of the CDR3 is TGCAGCGTTGAAGATCCCGGGGGGCCCTACTCTAACTATGGCTACACCTTC.